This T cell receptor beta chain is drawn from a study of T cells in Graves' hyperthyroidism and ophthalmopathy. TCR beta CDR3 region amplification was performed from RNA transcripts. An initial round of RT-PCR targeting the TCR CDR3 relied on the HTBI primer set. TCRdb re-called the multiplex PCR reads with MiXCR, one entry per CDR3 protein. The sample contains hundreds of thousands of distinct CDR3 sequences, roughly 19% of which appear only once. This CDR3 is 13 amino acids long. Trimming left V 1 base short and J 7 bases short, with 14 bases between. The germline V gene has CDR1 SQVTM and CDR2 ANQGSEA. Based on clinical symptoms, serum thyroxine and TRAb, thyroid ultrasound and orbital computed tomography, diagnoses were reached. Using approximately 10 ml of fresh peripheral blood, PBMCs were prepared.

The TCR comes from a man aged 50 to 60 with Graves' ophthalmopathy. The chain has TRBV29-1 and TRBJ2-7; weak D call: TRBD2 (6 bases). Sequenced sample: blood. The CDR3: CSVEVAADLEQYF. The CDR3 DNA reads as TGCAGCGTTGAAGTAGCGGCGGACCTTGAGCAGTACTTC.